The 15 T cell receptor beta chains below come from one sample, sequenced in a study of cytomegalovirus exposure and HLA in healthy donors. PCR primers comprised 60 Vbeta and 13 Jbeta primers. Measured with immunoSEQ multiplex PCR; TCRdb has only the in-frame clones, and not every one. The sample yields hundreds of thousands of clones, over 85% seen once. Specimen: PBMCs. These receptors all come from a woman aged 18-30 years in good health and CMV-seronegative.

This clone was seen once. The rearrangement joins TRBV27 to TRBJ1-5; possible D gene TRBD1, 5 bases. This CDR3 comprises 16 residues. Germline CDR1 MNHEY, CDR2 SMNVEV (reference sequence). Trimming took off 3 bases at V and 0 bases at J, with 12 bases between the two ends. The CDR3 here is CASSFLGGTSNQPQHF. CDR3 in DNA: TGTGCCAGCAGTTTCCTCGGGGGGACTAGCAATCAGCCCCAGCATTTT.

The genes are TRBV30 and TRBJ1-2; D gene ambiguous. V was pared by 0 bases and J by 7 bases, with 15 bases between. The CDR3 sequence is 14 residues long. Germline V gene sequence: CDR1 GTSNPN, CDR2 SVGIG (reference sequence). CDR3 sequence: CAWSVPPSSGGYTF. For the CDR3, the DNA is TGTGCCTGGAGTGTACCCCCGTCCTCCGGTGGCTACACCTTC.

The CDR3 nucleotides are TGTGCCAGCAGTCCTAGCGGGGGGGCTACAAACATTCAGTACTTC. Translation: CASSPSGGATNIQYF. This rearrangement joins TRBV6-4 to TRBJ2-4; 12 positions match TRBD2. The germline CDR1 and CDR2 sequences are MRHNA and SNTAGT. V was clipped by 5 bases and J by 6 bases; unmatched bases: 5. CDR3 length: 15 amino acids.

This chain connects TRBV5-4 to TRBJ1-2, with D hard to call. Looked up from germline, CDR1 is SGHNT and CDR2 is YYREEE (reference sequence). The germline V and J ends were trimmed by 1 base and 4 bases, with 11 bases remaining between them. CDR3 length: 14 amino acids. The CDR3 DNA is TGTGCCAGCAGCTTGAAAGGACTGCGCTATGGCTACACCTTC. This sequence encodes CASSLKGLRYGYTF. Full variable domain (outside the CDR3, taken from reference TRBV5-4 and TRBJ1-2): ETGVTQSPTHLIKTRGQQVTLRCSSQSGHNTVSWYQQALGQGPQFIFQYYREEENGRGNFPPRFSGLQFPNYSSELNVNALELDDSALYLCASSLKGLRYGYTFGSGTRLTVV.

The V call is TRBV5-4, the J call TRBJ1-2; unclear D gene. CDR1 is SGHNT and CDR2 is YYREEE in the germline V gene (reference sequence). The CDR3 extends over 14 amino acids. V lost 0 bases to trimming and J lost 4 bases, with 10 bases between them. CDR3 DNA: TGTGCCAGCAGCTTGGAATCTGACATCTATGGCTACACCTTC. Translation gives CASSLESDIYGYTF.

The J gene is TRBJ2-3, the V gene TRBV5-1; D is perhaps TRBD1 (6 bases). V was cut by 0 bases and J by 2 bases, with 13 bases left in between. There are 16 residues in the CDR3. Germline V gives CDR1 SGHRS, CDR2 YFSETQ. This chain's CDR3 is CASSLAGANPTDTQYF. CDR3 bases: TGCGCCAGCAGCTTGGCAGGGGCGAACCCCACAGATACGCAGTATTTT.

J is TRBJ1-1 and V is TRBV4-1; tentatively, D is TRBD1 (5 bases). The CDR3 is made up of 13 amino acids. In germline, CDR1 is MGHRA, CDR2 YSYEKL. Trimming stripped 4 bases from V and 8 bases from J, with 14 bases between. CDR3 in DNA: TGCGCCAGCAGCCCCCAGGGCCTAACCGAAGCTTTCTTT. Its protein product is CASSPQGLTEAFF.

The rearrangement joins TRBV19 to TRBJ2-3, with 9 bases aligning to TRBD1. With 7 bases clipped from V and 6 bases from J, the junction kept 11 bases outside the gene matches. This CDR3 spans 15 amino acids. CDR1 LNHDA and CDR2 SQIVND come from the germline V gene (reference sequence). The chain's CDR3 is CASKRYTGGEDTQYF. CDR3 DNA: TGTGCCAGTAAAAGATACACAGGGGGCGAGGATACGCAGTATTTT.

This sequence joins TRBV7-3 and TRBJ2-1, with 10 bases matching TRBD1. Losses at the gene ends were 0 bases for V and 5 bases for J; bases not matched to a gene: 4. The CDR3 runs 16 residues. The V gene's germline CDR1 is SGHTA and CDR2 FQGTGA. CDR3 sequence (DNA): TGTGCCAGCAGCTTAACCGAGGGACAGGGGAACAATGAGCAGTTCTTC. This encodes CASSLTEGQGNNEQFF. Full variable domain (rest looked up from reference TRBV7-3 and TRBJ2-1): GAGVSQTPSNKVTEKGKYVELRCDPISGHTALYWYRQSLGQGPEFLIYFQGTGAADDSGLPNDRFFAVRPEGSVSTLKIQRTERGDSAVYLCASSLTEGQGNNEQFFGPGTRLTVL.

The chain carries TRBV9 and TRBJ2-3; D gene unclear. Looked up from germline, CDR1 is SGDLS and CDR2 is YYNGEE. The CDR3 is made up of 14 amino acids. V lost 2 bases, J lost 0 bases, and 7 bases lay in between. The CDR3 here is CASSVSSSTDTQYF. CDR3 nucleotide sequence: TGTGCCAGCAGCGTTTCTTCGAGCACAGATACGCAGTATTTT.

V usage is TRBV5-4 and J usage is TRBJ1-6; D is unclear. Deletions cut 0 bases from V and 7 bases from J, with 11 bases between. The CDR3 has 15 residues. Germline lookup yields CDR1 SGHNT and CDR2 YYREEE (reference sequence). The CDR3 loop reads CASSLAAGPNSPLHF. As DNA, the CDR3 is TGTGCCAGCAGCTTGGCTGCAGGCCCGAATTCACCCCTCCACTTT.

The J gene is TRBJ2-3, the V gene TRBV18; weak D call: TRBD2 (5 bases). Trimming left V 6 bases short and J 4 bases short, with 11 bases between. Germline V gene data show CDR1 as KGHSH and CDR2 as LQKENI. The CDR3 has 13 amino acids. CDR3 coding DNA: TGTGCCAGCTCCCTGATCGGGGCAGATACGCAGTATTTT. It codes for CASSLIGADTQYF.

This sequence joins TRBV5-4 and TRBJ2-3; D might be TRBD2 (5 bases). The CDR3 sequence is 13 residues long. The V and J ends lost 6 bases and 6 bases respectively, with 14 bases between them. Germline CDR1 reads SGHNT; CDR2 reads YYREEE (reference sequence). CDR3 loop: CASKLDSQDTQYF. In DNA, the CDR3 is TGTGCCAGCAAGTTGGACTCCCAGGATACGCAGTATTTT.

The chain uses TRBV12-5 and TRBJ2-1; TRBD2 matches at 8 bases. Germline V gene data show CDR1 as LGHNT and CDR2 as FRNRAP. The CDR3 has 15 residues. V gave up 6 bases and J gave up 5 bases; unmatched junction bases: 9. The CDR3 here is CASGGIRTSNNEQFF. CDR3 in DNA: TGTGCTAGTGGCGGGATCAGGACTAGCAACAATGAGCAGTTCTTC.

The gene calls are TRBV5-6 and TRBJ1-1; 7 nucleotides agree with TRBD1. In germline, CDR1 is SGHDT, CDR2 YYEEEE. The length of the CDR3 is 15 residues. The J segment lost 2 bases and the V segment lost 3 bases, leaving 7 bases of the junction unmatched. CDR3 protein: CASSSHGTANTEAFF. CDR3 nucleotides: TGTGCCAGCAGCTCCCACGGGACAGCAAACACTGAAGCTTTCTTT.